This note documents a single TCR beta chain sequence. No antigen is known for it. No much larger clone exists at a distance of one base, and base qualities are not known. The time point label for this specimen denotes: blood sample drawn before combined kidney and bone marrow transplant. Thawed PBMCs were FACS-sorted into unstimulated Tregs (CD4+CD25+CD127-), CD4+ non-Tregs (CD4+CD25-), CD4 cells and CD8 cells. 4 combined kidney and bone marrow transplant recipients from the ITN036ST trial were included as patients, and samples were available only from these trial subjects. Healthy control blood was processed by Ficoll density gradient to PBMCs and cryopreserved; patient PBMCs were collected before and after transplant. This sample stems from a study of Tregs in tolerant kidney transplant recipients (dated by TCRdb to between 2017 and 2020). As for the study more broadly: The transplants used related donors along with nonmyeloablative bone marrow transplantation, and in the human trials mixed chimerism was transient. The study applied TCRbeta sequencing to find donor-specific regulatory T cells before combined kidney and bone marrow transplantation and then followed those same cells after transplant. Paper-wide results and their limitations: Because the study included only a small number of patients, the results must be confirmed in larger populations and under other immunosuppression protocols. Biological reproducibility was not directly addressed, though technical replication error appeared minimal. For some patients the PCR primers changed over time, which made it impossible to compare the samples from those patients at the nucleotide level. Expanding Tregs with activated donor B cells appeared to identify the most biologically relevant and donor-specific TCRbeta repertoire. In tolerant patients, the expansion of donor-specific Tregs was greater than global Treg expansion, suggesting that the expansion was antigen-driven rather than nonspecific.

Genomic DNA was extracted from sorted cells with the QIAGEN DNeasy Blood and Tissue Kit for TCRbeta CDR3 sequencing. Through immunoSEQ, high-throughput TCRbeta CDR3 sequencing was done commercially, including PCR amplification with internal controls and bias correction. From the authors' description of their analysis: Unique productive TCRbeta sequences were defined by CDR3 nucleotide sequence when primers matched and otherwise by CDR3 amino acid sequence together with Vbeta and Jbeta genes. To correct for sorting error, sequences found in more than one sorted population at a frequency ratio of 2:1 or less were discarded, and the remaining shared sequences were assigned to the population with the higher frequency. Sequences were defined as donor-reactive when expanded at least 5-fold in CFSE-low cells versus unstimulated cells and present at a frequency of at least 0.01% in CFSE-low cells. Repertoire divergence was quantified by Jensen-Shannon divergence using the top 100 TCRbeta sequences ranked by frequency. For samples with multiple sequencing runs, sorting error was corrected in each run separately before the runs were combined. Entries here come from immuneACCESS through TCRdb and include only in-frame sequences with V and J called. Some clones fail to appear in such tables; in the studies checked, an unresolved V gene covers under half of the shortfall, and the cause of the remainder is unknown. The V and J calls and clone size come from that table; D and trimming were worked out from the DNA. A total of around 70,000 clones appear in this sample, roughly 92% of them only once. Together, the top ten hold approximately 11% of the sample.

There are 14 amino acids in the CDR3, from cysteine to phenylalanine inclusive. Here the CDR3 DNA is all that survives: 42 bases in frame from base 1. CDR1 MGHDK and CDR2 SYGVNS were looked up in the germline V gene. Deletion took 6 bases off V and 2 bases off J, with a span of 13 bases between the germline ends. Rearrangement joined TRBV25-1 to TRBJ1-2, and possibly TRBD1, on 5 matching bases. The sequencing here drew on CD8+ T cells from blood, taken before the transplant. The clonotype originates from a human donor who received a combined kidney and bone marrow transplant. The CDR3 in this case is CASSFTGMNYGYTF. The DNA sequence is as follows: TGTGCCAGCAGCTTCACAGGAATGAACTATGGCTACACCTTC.